This T cell receptor (beta chain) stems from a study of blood T cell repertoires in COVID-19. Turning to the study itself: Donors in the United States, Italy and Spain gave samples during acute or convalescent COVID-19. PBMCs, B-cell-depleted T cells, or T cells provided the cDNA or gDNA that made up the material.

Participant age was roughly 18 to 89 years, and participants resided in approximately 24 US areas. The protocol was immunoSEQ multiplex PCR, while the TCRdb copy is restricted to in-frame clones and leaves out a portion. This sample carries some 220,000 clones, 80% to 90% of them seen once, and the ten largest clones take approximately 2.8%. V lost 6 bases, J lost 8 bases, and 10 bases lay in between. The CDR3 covers 12 residues. CDR1 and CDR2 from the germline V gene are KGHSH and LQKENI. Sequenced material: PBMCs or T cells enriched from blood (not recorded which). The J gene is TRBJ2-2, the V gene TRBV18; perhaps TRBD1 as D (6 bases). The TCR comes from a woman aged 45 to 65 in a cohort exposed to, infected with or recovered from COVID-19 (not recorded which). The CDR3 sequence: CASSRDRGELFF. CDR3 nucleotides: TGTGCCAGCTCCCGTGACAGGGGGGAGCTGTTTTTT.